Shown below are 24 T cell receptor beta chains from a single sample sequenced in a study of CD8 T cells in ankylosing spondylitis. TCRdb independently ran MiXCR on the 5' RACE reads; one entry per CDR3 protein. In the table there are under 55,000 distinct CDR3 sequences, approximately 7.4% of which are singletons. The sequencing sample was made of blood, either unsorted or a sorted T cell fraction (not recorded which). These receptors were obtained from a female donor with ankylosing spondylitis or in good health (not recorded which).

A word on this clonotype: Its ends do not fully match the called genes, so a read error is possible. The rearrangement joins TRBV3-1 to TRBJ2-1; D not certain. Looked up from germline, CDR1 is LGHDT and CDR2 is YNNKEL (reference sequence). CDR3 length equals 11 residues. For the CDR3, the DNA is TGTACCAGCAGCGACTTAAATGAGCAGTTCTTC. Its protein product is CTSSDLNEQFF.

This clonotype was observed a few times. V and J are TRBV2 and TRBJ2-7; D tentatively fits TRBD1 or TRBD2 (5 bases each). Deletions cut 8 bases from V and 2 bases from J, with 13 bases between. This CDR3 has 13 amino acids. In germline, CDR1 is SNHLY, CDR2 FYNNEI. The CDR3 region is CASERGRTYEQYV. In DNA form, the CDR3 reads TGTGCCAGCGAGAGGGGAAGAACCTACGAGCAGTACGTC.

The chain couples TRBV7-9 to TRBJ1-1, with D possibly matching TRBD1 (5 bases). Deletions cut 0 bases from V and 2 bases from J, with 16 bases between. This CDR3 has 17 amino acids. Germline assignment: CDR1 SEHNR and CDR2 FQNEAQ (reference sequence). For the CDR3, the DNA is TGTGCCAGCAGCTTAGCGCGAGGGTCAGGGACCAACACTGAAGCTTTCTTT. Its translation: CASSLARGSGTNTEAFF.

This clonotype was recorded at least ten times. CDR3 bases: TGTGCCAGCAGTAACCCACCGCGGGGGTTCTCGGAGACCCAGTACTTC. Protein product: CASSNPPRGFSETQYF. V gene TRBV6-9 combines with J gene TRBJ2-5; 7 bases align to TRBD2. The trim removed 5 bases at V and 5 bases at J, leaving 14 bases unmatched. Germline CDR1 MNHGY, CDR2 SVAAGI. The CDR3 covers 16 residues.

A few counts support this clonotype. Written as DNA, the CDR3 is TGTGCCAGCAGCTCGGGACTTAGCAAGAGCTCCTACAATGAGCAGTTCTTC. It codes for CASSSGLSKSSYNEQFF. The chain joins TRBV7-7 to TRBJ2-1, with D maybe TRBD2 (6 bases). The V gene lost 4 bases and the J gene lost 0 bases, with 16 bases spanning the gap. Germline V CDR1 and CDR2: SSHAT, FNYEAQ (reference sequence). The CDR3 has 17 amino acids.

This clonotype was observed at least ten times. The CDR3 spells CASSLVGGGADTQYF. The CDR3 DNA is TGCGCCAGCAGCTTGGTCGGCGGGGGGGCAGATACGCAGTATTTT. The rearrangement uses TRBV5-1 and TRBJ2-3, with TRBD2 identical over 9 bases. This CDR3 contains 15 residues. V was pared by 0 bases and J by 4 bases, with 3 bases of the junction left unmatched. The germline CDR1 and CDR2 sequences are SGHRS and YFSETQ.

There are many counts of this clonotype. The J gene is TRBJ2-2, the V gene TRBV6-2 or TRBV6-3, with TRBD2 as a possible D gene (5 bases). Trimming shortened V by 8 bases and J by 0 bases, and 10 bases separated the two germline ends. CDR1 is MNHEY and CDR2 is SVGEGT in the germline V gene. There are 14 residues in the CDR3. The DNA of the CDR3 is TGTGCCAGCCGCGGGCTAGCGAACACCGGGGAGCTGTTTTTT. Protein product: CASRGLANTGELFF.

This clonotype has ten or more counts. The chain carries TRBV29-1 and TRBJ1-3; D gene uncertain. V lost 0 bases and J 9 bases, leaving 9 bases between the germline ends. Germline assignment: CDR1 SQVTM and CDR2 ANQGSEA. The CDR3 totals 12 residues. CDR3: CSVEDLRATIYF. CDR3 bases: TGCAGCGTTGAAGATCTTAGGGCCACCATATATTTT.

The sample holds many counts of this clonotype. The J gene is TRBJ2-3, the V gene TRBV6-2 or TRBV6-3; tentatively, D is TRBD1 or TRBD2 (5 bases each). This CDR3 comprises 14 residues. Trimming took 6 bases from V and 3 from J, leaving 13 bases between them. CDR1 and CDR2 (germline): MNHEY, SVGEGT. This CDR3 is CASRLPGPTDTQYF. Written as DNA, the CDR3 is TGTGCCAGCAGACTGCCGGGGCCTACAGATACGCAGTATTTT.

The chain links TRBV3-1 to TRBJ2-1; 7 bases agree with TRBD2. With 8 bases clipped from V and 13 bases from J, the junction kept 20 bases outside the gene matches. From germline, CDR1 is LGHDT and CDR2 YNNKEL (reference sequence). The CDR3 spans 15 residues. The CDR3: CASCRSSGVGSEQFF. In DNA, the CDR3 is TGTGCCAGCTGCCGATCGAGCGGGGTCGGGAGTGAACAGTTCTTC.

Notes on this clonotype: This may arise from a read error, as a much more abundant clone is one base away. V usage is TRBV4-2 and J usage is TRBJ2-5; TRBD1 is a possible D gene (6 bases). The germline V gene encodes CDR1 LGHNA and CDR2 YNFKEQ. V was cut by 0 bases and J by 3 bases, with 14 bases left in between. This CDR3 has 16 residues. CDR3 in amino acids: CASSQDAQGTKETQYF. The CDR3 DNA reads TGTGCCAGCAGCCAAGATGCGCAGGGGACAAAAGAGACCCAGTACTTC.

This clonotype came up many times. V gene TRBV5-1 combines with J gene TRBJ1-4; the D is unclear. The germline V and J ends were trimmed by 1 base and 7 bases, with 14 bases remaining between them. The CDR3 loop spans 15 amino acids. Per the germline V gene, CDR1 is SGHRS and CDR2 is YFSETQ. The CDR3 sequence: CASSLRSNRGEKLFF. The CDR3 coding sequence is TGCGCCAGCAGCTTGAGGAGCAATAGAGGTGAAAAACTGTTTTTT. Variable domain in full (rest from reference TRBV5-1 and TRBJ1-4): KAGVTQTPRYLIKTRGQQVTLSCSPISGHRSVSWYQQTPGQGLQFLFEYFSETQRNKGNFPGRFSGRQFSNSRSEMNVSTLELGDSALYLCASSLRSNRGEKLFFGSGTQLSVL.

The chain has TRBV20-1 and TRBJ2-3; TRBD1 might be the D (6 bases). Germline V CDR1 and CDR2: DFQATT, SNEGSKA (reference sequence). CDR3 size: 15 residues. The CDR3, as DNA: TGCATCTCAGCACAGGGTCCGGGTAAGGCAGATACGCAGTATTTT. Its translation: CISAQGPGKADTQYF.

This clonotype was found many times. CDR3 region: CSAEQGLGNQPQHF. CDR3 nucleotides: TGCAGTGCTGAGCAGGGTTTAGGCAATCAGCCCCAGCATTTT. J is TRBJ1-5 and V is TRBV20-1; D perhaps matches TRBD1 (5 bases). The germline V gene has CDR1 DFQATT and CDR2 SNEGSKA (reference sequence). The V end lost 5 bases, the J end lost 2 bases, and 13 bases lay between the germline ends. CDR3 length: 14 amino acids.

The chain combines TRBV18 with TRBJ1-4, with D tentatively TRBD1 (5 bases). This CDR3 comprises 16 residues. Germline lookup yields CDR1 KGHSH and CDR2 LQKENI. V lost 7 bases and J 8 bases, leaving 23 bases between the germline ends. CDR3 region: CASCSRDPRGGEKLFF. The CDR3 coding sequence is TGTGCCAGCTGCAGCCGGGACCCAAGAGGAGGGGAAAAACTGTTTTTT.

This clonotype was found many times. The DNA for the CDR3 is TGCGCCAGCAGTCCCGGCGGGAGCTCCTACGAGCAGTACTTC. Translation gives CASSPGGSSYEQYF. The chain is built from TRBV5-1 and TRBJ2-7, with TRBD2 matching over 7 bases. This CDR3 is built from 14 residues. Germline CDR1 reads SGHRS; CDR2 reads YFSETQ. V gave up 5 bases and J gave up 0 bases; unmatched junction bases: 5.

The chain combines TRBV5-1 with TRBJ2-3; D is unclear. CDR3 length: 15 amino acids. The germline V and J ends were trimmed by 2 bases and 0 bases, with 10 bases remaining between them. Germline lookup yields CDR1 SGHRS and CDR2 YFSETQ. CDR3: CASSFYGDSTDTQYF. For the CDR3, the DNA is TGCGCCAGCAGCTTCTACGGAGATAGCACAGATACGCAGTATTTT.

V and J are TRBV11-2 and TRBJ2-7, with 7 nucleotides matching TRBD1. The V and J ends lost 5 bases and 4 bases, in that order; junction bases with no gene match: 5. The CDR3 runs 13 residues. Germline CDR1 SGHAT, CDR2 FQNNGV. This chain's CDR3 is CASSLYRGYEQYV. The DNA for the CDR3 is TGTGCCAGCAGCCTTTACAGGGGATACGAGCAGTACGTC.

This clonotype was counted many times. The J gene is TRBJ2-2, the V gene TRBV20-1; D remains ambiguous. The CDR3 length is 13 residues. Germline V gene sequence: CDR1 DFQATT, CDR2 SNEGSKA (reference sequence). V was cut by 0 bases and J by 4 bases, with 6 bases left in between. The CDR3 reads CSARDRVTGELFF. The DNA for the CDR3 is TGCAGTGCTAGAGATCGGGTCACCGGGGAGCTGTTTTTT.

The chain employs TRBV2 and TRBJ2-1; TRBD2 matches 7 bases. Germline-derived CDR1 and CDR2 are SNHLY and FYNNEI. The CDR3 is made up of 15 amino acids. The V segment lost 8 bases and the J segment 0 bases; nucleotides outside the gene matches: 7. Here the CDR3 reads CASLAGDPSYNEQFF. The CDR3 DNA reads TGTGCCAGCTTGGCGGGGGACCCCTCCTACAATGAGCAGTTCTTC.

This clonotype was found many times. The V and J genes are TRBV6-1 and TRBJ2-7; D ambiguous. Germline values: CDR1 MNHNS, CDR2 SASEGT. V gave up 3 bases and J gave up 3 bases, with 12 bases separating them. The CDR3 sequence is 14 residues long. DNA of the CDR3: TGTGCCAGCAGTGATCTACAATCAGGCTACGAGCAGTACTTC. Its protein is CASSDLQSGYEQYF.

The sample holds many counts of this clonotype. With a much larger clone just one base away, this may be a read error. The V gene is TRBV6-4, the J gene TRBJ2-1, with TRBD2 identical over 7 bases. V dropped 5 bases and J dropped 6; count of bases not matched to a gene: 1. The CDR3 consists of 12 residues. From germline, CDR1 is MRHNA and CDR2 SNTAGT. The CDR3 spells CASSWGGNEQFF. DNA for the CDR3: TGTGCCAGCAGTTGGGGGGGCAATGAGCAGTTCTTC.

Ten or more counts support this clonotype. This sequence joins TRBV18 and TRBJ1-5; D gene unclear. Germline CDR1 and CDR2: KGHSH and LQKENI. Trimming removed 1 base at V and 7 bases at J, with 14 bases between. This CDR3 contains 15 residues. The CDR3 DNA follows: TGTGCCAGCTCACCACGGCAGGTCTCTCTACAGCCCCAGCATTTT. Translated, it gives CASSPRQVSLQPQHF.

This chain's CDR3 is CSALREIATNEKLFF. CDR3 in DNA: TGCAGTGCTCTCCGGGAGATTGCAACTAATGAAAAACTGTTTTTT. V usage is TRBV20-1 and J usage is TRBJ1-4, with D unresolved. Trimming removed 5 bases at V and 0 bases at J, with 13 bases between. Germline assignment: CDR1 DFQATT and CDR2 SNEGSKA (reference sequence). CDR3 length equals 15 residues.